The rows below give T cell receptor beta chains drawn from one sample of a study of blood T cell repertoires in COVID-19. TCRdb's copy holds only in-frame clones and misses some; the assay was immunoSEQ multiplex PCR. Of 350,000 or so clones listed, nearly 90% are singletons. The sequenced sample consisted of peripheral blood. The receptors were sampled from a man aged 18 to 30 with active or convalescent COVID-19. Each CDR3 is given with its conserved first and last residue. Fields, in order: CDR3 length, V gene, D gene, J gene, clone size, CDR3 DNA, CDR3 protein. D genes are given only for firm matches. Some rows have no size entry. The others give once, few or many, or a class for an expanded clone.

cdr3_length: 17
v_call: TRBV7-6
d_call: -
j_call: TRBJ2-2
clone_size: -
cdr3_nt: TGTGCCAGCAGTACCCCCCGGTATCACGCGAACACCGGGGAGCTGTTTTTT
cdr3_aa: CASSTPRYHANTGELFF

cdr3_length: 12
v_call: TRBV18
d_call: -
j_call: TRBJ1-2
clone_size: -
cdr3_nt: TGTGCCAGCTCATCGGGGAGCTATGGCTACACCTTC
cdr3_aa: CASSSGSYGYTF

cdr3_length: 18
v_call: TRBV4-2
d_call: -
j_call: TRBJ1-2
clone_size: -
cdr3_nt: TGTGCCAGCAGCCAAGATGCCGCCCGTTCCGACAGCCAGTATGGCTACACCTTC
cdr3_aa: CASSQDAARSDSQYGYTF

cdr3_length: 12
v_call: TRBV14
d_call: -
j_call: TRBJ2-1
clone_size: -
cdr3_nt: TGTGCCAGCAGCCAAGGACCGGAGGAGCAGTTCTTC
cdr3_aa: CASSQGPEEQFF

cdr3_length: 14
v_call: TRBV13
d_call: -
j_call: TRBJ2-1
clone_size: -
cdr3_nt: TGTGCCAGCAGCTTATACAGGACGTACAATGAGCAGTTCTTC
cdr3_aa: CASSLYRTYNEQFF

cdr3_length: 15
v_call: TRBV2
d_call: -
j_call: TRBJ1-3
clone_size: -
cdr3_nt: TGTGCCAGCACCCAGGGGACAAGCTCTGGAAACACCATATATTTT
cdr3_aa: CASTQGTSSGNTIYF

cdr3_length: 12
v_call: TRBV4-2
d_call: -
j_call: TRBJ2-7
clone_size: -
cdr3_nt: TGTGCCAGCAGCCAAGCGGGTTACGAGCAGTACTTC
cdr3_aa: CASSQAGYEQYF

cdr3_length: 13
v_call: TRBV30
d_call: -
j_call: TRBJ1-5
clone_size: -
cdr3_nt: TGTGCCGGAACTTCAGGGGCAAGTCAGCCCCAGCATTTT
cdr3_aa: CAGTSGASQPQHF

cdr3_length: 16
v_call: TRBV14
d_call: -
j_call: TRBJ1-3
clone_size: -
cdr3_nt: TGTGCCAGCAGCCAAGACCTGCGTCCCCTGGGAAACACCATATATTTT
cdr3_aa: CASSQDLRPLGNTIYF

cdr3_length: 15
v_call: TRBV19
d_call: -
j_call: TRBJ1-6
clone_size: -
cdr3_nt: TGTGCCAGTAGTGGCCCGACACTCGATAATTCACCCCTCCACTTT
cdr3_aa: CASSGPTLDNSPLHF

cdr3_length: 14
v_call: TRBV29-1
d_call: -
j_call: TRBJ2-6
clone_size: -
cdr3_nt: TGCAGCGTTGAAGTTCCGCGCGGGGCCAACGTCCTGACTTTC
cdr3_aa: CSVEVPRGANVLTF

cdr3_length: 19
v_call: TRBV4-2
d_call: -
j_call: TRBJ1-6
clone_size: -
cdr3_nt: TGTGCCAGCAGCCAAGATCTCGGACTCCTGAGCTCCTATAATTCACCCCTCCACTTT
cdr3_aa: CASSQDLGLLSSYNSPLHF

cdr3_length: 15
v_call: TRBV9
d_call: TRBD2
j_call: TRBJ2-3
clone_size: -
cdr3_nt: TGTGCCAGCAGCGTAGCGAGCGGGAGGACAGATACGCAGTATTTT
cdr3_aa: CASSVASGRTDTQYF

cdr3_length: 14
v_call: TRBV2
d_call: TRBD1
j_call: TRBJ2-7
clone_size: -
cdr3_nt: TGTGCCAGCAGTGAATGGACAGGGGACTACGAGCAGTACTTC
cdr3_aa: CASSEWTGDYEQYF

cdr3_length: 14
v_call: TRBV6-5
d_call: TRBD2
j_call: TRBJ2-7
clone_size: -
cdr3_nt: TGTGCCAGCCTACTAGCGGTGACCTCCTACGAGCAGTACTTC
cdr3_aa: CASLLAVTSYEQYF

cdr3_length: 13
v_call: TRBV29-1
d_call: -
j_call: TRBJ1-1
clone_size: -
cdr3_nt: TGCAGCGTTGGAGGGGGGGGTGACACTGAAGCTTTCTTT
cdr3_aa: CSVGGGGDTEAFF

cdr3_length: 16
v_call: TRBV5-4
d_call: TRBD1
j_call: TRBJ2-3
clone_size: -
cdr3_nt: TGTGCCAGCAGCTCTGGACAGGGCCGAAGCACAGATACGCAGTATTTT
cdr3_aa: CASSSGQGRSTDTQYF

cdr3_length: 16
v_call: TRBV5-6
d_call: -
j_call: TRBJ2-1
clone_size: -
cdr3_nt: TGTGCCAGCAGCCGCTCACCTGACTCCGCCTACAATGAGCAGTTCTTC
cdr3_aa: CASSRSPDSAYNEQFF

cdr3_length: 15
v_call: TRBV5-5
d_call: -
j_call: TRBJ1-4
clone_size: -
cdr3_nt: TGTGCCAGCAGCGCACCAGATCAAACTAATGAAAAACTGTTTTTT
cdr3_aa: CASSAPDQTNEKLFF

cdr3_length: 14
v_call: TRBV9
d_call: TRBD1
j_call: TRBJ2-7
clone_size: -
cdr3_nt: TGTGCCAGCAGCGGTCAGGGGGCAGGCTACGAGCAGTACTTC
cdr3_aa: CASSGQGAGYEQYF

cdr3_length: 14
v_call: TRBV19
d_call: -
j_call: TRBJ1-2
clone_size: -
cdr3_nt: TGTGCCAGTAGTAAACAGGGCAAAGACTATGGCTACACCTTC
cdr3_aa: CASSKQGKDYGYTF

cdr3_length: 15
v_call: TRBV7-2
d_call: TRBD2
j_call: TRBJ2-1
clone_size: -
cdr3_nt: TGTGCCAGCAGCTTCCTAGCGGGCCAGTACAATGAGCAGTTCTTC
cdr3_aa: CASSFLAGQYNEQFF

cdr3_length: 15
v_call: TRBV3-1/TRBV3-2
d_call: -
j_call: TRBJ1-2
clone_size: -
cdr3_nt: TGTGCCAGCAGCCAAAGGGGGGGCCGGAACTATGGCTACACCTTC
cdr3_aa: CASSQRGGRNYGYTF

cdr3_length: 16
v_call: TRBV6-5
d_call: TRBD1
j_call: TRBJ1-4
clone_size: -
cdr3_nt: TGTGCCAGCAGTTATGCCCGCGGACAGGGAAATGAAAAACTGTTTTTT
cdr3_aa: CASSYARGQGNEKLFF

cdr3_length: 16
v_call: TRBV4-3
d_call: -
j_call: TRBJ1-1
clone_size: -
cdr3_nt: TGCGCCAGCAGCCAAGAAGCGGCCCTTCTGAACACTGAAGCTTTCTTT
cdr3_aa: CASSQEAALLNTEAFF

cdr3_length: 14
v_call: TRBV7-9
d_call: -
j_call: TRBJ2-7
clone_size: once
cdr3_nt: TGTGCCAGCAGCGTAGGGGACTCCCCTTACGAGCAGTACTTC
cdr3_aa: CASSVGDSPYEQYF

cdr3_length: 14
v_call: TRBV7-2
d_call: TRBD1
j_call: TRBJ2-7
clone_size: -
cdr3_nt: TGTGCCAGCAGGCGACAGGGTTATAACTACGAGCAGTACTTC
cdr3_aa: CASRRQGYNYEQYF

cdr3_length: 11
v_call: TRBV20-1
d_call: -
j_call: TRBJ1-1
clone_size: -
cdr3_nt: TGCACCGGGGGGGGGAACACTGAAGCTTTCTTT
cdr3_aa: CTGGGNTEAFF

cdr3_length: 17
v_call: TRBV6-2/TRBV6-3
d_call: TRBD2
j_call: TRBJ2-3
clone_size: -
cdr3_nt: TGTGCCAGCAGTTACTTTTCTGGGACTAAGGGCACAGATACGCAGTATTTT
cdr3_aa: CASSYFSGTKGTDTQYF

cdr3_length: 17
v_call: TRBV29-1
d_call: -
j_call: TRBJ1-1
clone_size: -
cdr3_nt: TGCAGCGTTCATTATCCCGAGGTTCCTACCCCTGCGATTCAGGCTTTCTTT
cdr3_aa: CSVHYPEVPTPAIQAFF

cdr3_length: 16
v_call: TRBV24-1
d_call: -
j_call: TRBJ2-2
clone_size: -
cdr3_nt: TGTGCCACCAGTGATTTTGTGCAGGCGAACACCGGGGAGCTGTTTTTT
cdr3_aa: CATSDFVQANTGELFF

cdr3_length: 18
v_call: TRBV9
d_call: TRBD2
j_call: TRBJ2-3
clone_size: few
cdr3_nt: TGTGCCAGCAGCGTAGCGTCGTCTAGCGGGGGGAGCACAGATACGCAGTATTTT
cdr3_aa: CASSVASSSGGSTDTQYF

cdr3_length: 15
v_call: TRBV28
d_call: TRBD1
j_call: TRBJ2-1
clone_size: -
cdr3_nt: TGTGCCAGCAGCCTTCACGGGACAGCCAACAATGAGCAGTTCTTC
cdr3_aa: CASSLHGTANNEQFF

cdr3_length: 14
v_call: TRBV19
d_call: -
j_call: TRBJ1-5
clone_size: -
cdr3_nt: TGTGCCAGTAGTATTGACAGGAGAAATCAGCCCCAGCATTTT
cdr3_aa: CASSIDRRNQPQHF

cdr3_length: 14
v_call: TRBV30
d_call: TRBD2
j_call: TRBJ2-1
clone_size: -
cdr3_nt: TGTGCCTGGAGGGGGACTAGCGGTTACAATGAGCAGTTCTTC
cdr3_aa: CAWRGTSGYNEQFF

cdr3_length: 9
v_call: TRBV6-4
d_call: -
j_call: TRBJ1-2
clone_size: -
cdr3_nt: TGCTCGGACAGATATGGCCACACCTTC
cdr3_aa: CSDRYGHTF

cdr3_length: 19
v_call: TRBV6-1
d_call: TRBD1
j_call: TRBJ1-2
clone_size: -
cdr3_nt: TGTGCCAGCAGCGAAGCAGGGCAGGGGGCGAATGTAGCTAACTATGGCTACACCTTC
cdr3_aa: CASSEAGQGANVANYGYTF

cdr3_length: 15
v_call: TRBV19
d_call: TRBD1
j_call: TRBJ2-1
clone_size: -
cdr3_nt: TGTGCCAGTGGGGGGACAGGGGGCTGGTCGGATGAGCAGTTCTTC
cdr3_aa: CASGGTGGWSDEQFF

cdr3_length: 20
v_call: TRBV28
d_call: -
j_call: TRBJ1-5
clone_size: once
cdr3_nt: TGTGCCAGCACATACCTTCCGTCTTCTCCGGAGACGCTGAGAGGTCAGCCCCAGCATTTT
cdr3_aa: CASTYLPSSPETLRGQPQHF

cdr3_length: 15
v_call: TRBV21-1
d_call: -
j_call: TRBJ2-1
clone_size: -
cdr3_nt: TGTGCCAGCAGCAAAGTCAGCGGGAGGAAGAATGAGCAGTTCTTC
cdr3_aa: CASSKVSGRKNEQFF

cdr3_length: 16
v_call: TRBV6-2/TRBV6-3
d_call: TRBD2
j_call: TRBJ2-3
clone_size: -
cdr3_nt: TGTGCCAGCAGTTGGGCCACTAGCGGTCTCACAGATACGCAGTATTTT
cdr3_aa: CASSWATSGLTDTQYF

cdr3_length: 14
v_call: TRBV7-8
d_call: -
j_call: TRBJ1-6
clone_size: many
cdr3_nt: TGTGCCAGCAGCCGAGACAGGATTAATTCACCCCTCCACTTT
cdr3_aa: CASSRDRINSPLHF

cdr3_length: 11
v_call: TRBV28
d_call: -
j_call: TRBJ1-2
clone_size: -
cdr3_nt: TGTGCCACCACAGGGAACTATGGCTACACCTTC
cdr3_aa: CATTGNYGYTF

cdr3_length: 18
v_call: TRBV11-2
d_call: TRBD1
j_call: TRBJ2-3
clone_size: -
cdr3_nt: TGTGCCAGCAGCCCGATCAGGGGGCCCATGAGGTCCACAGATACGCAGTATTTT
cdr3_aa: CASSPIRGPMRSTDTQYF

cdr3_length: 15
v_call: TRBV28
d_call: -
j_call: TRBJ2-4
clone_size: -
cdr3_nt: TGTGCCAGCAGATCTGGCGGCCCAGCCAAAAACATTCAGTACTTC
cdr3_aa: CASRSGGPAKNIQYF

cdr3_length: 13
v_call: TRBV7-6
d_call: -
j_call: TRBJ1-1
clone_size: few
cdr3_nt: TGTGCCAGCAGCTCCCTTACTATACTACCGGCTTTCTTT
cdr3_aa: CASSSLTILPAFF

cdr3_length: 16
v_call: TRBV4-2
d_call: TRBD2
j_call: TRBJ2-7
clone_size: -
cdr3_nt: TGTGCCAGCAGCCAAGTTGCGTGGTCTAGCGGCTACGAGCAGTACTTC
cdr3_aa: CASSQVAWSSGYEQYF

cdr3_length: 17
v_call: TRBV3-1/TRBV3-2
d_call: TRBD2
j_call: TRBJ2-5
clone_size: -
cdr3_nt: TGTGCCAGCAGCCAAGATGCCCTAGCGGGACGGCAAGAGACCCAGTACTTC
cdr3_aa: CASSQDALAGRQETQYF

cdr3_length: 13
v_call: TRBV5-6
d_call: -
j_call: TRBJ1-5
clone_size: once
cdr3_nt: TGTGCCAGCAGCAAAACAATAAATCAGCCCCAGCATTTT
cdr3_aa: CASSKTINQPQHF

cdr3_length: 16
v_call: TRBV15
d_call: TRBD1
j_call: TRBJ1-4
clone_size: -
cdr3_nt: TGTGCCACCAGCACCGGGTCCGGGACAGGGGGTGAAAAACTGTTTTTT
cdr3_aa: CATSTGSGTGGEKLFF

cdr3_length: 15
v_call: TRBV5-1
d_call: -
j_call: TRBJ1-4
clone_size: -
cdr3_nt: TGCGCCAGCAGCTTGGTGGCGCAGGGAAGCGAAAAACTGTTTTTT
cdr3_aa: CASSLVAQGSEKLFF

cdr3_length: 13
v_call: TRBV9
d_call: TRBD1
j_call: TRBJ2-1
clone_size: -
cdr3_nt: TGTGCCAGCAGCGTAGGACAGGGCAATGAGCAGTTCTTC
cdr3_aa: CASSVGQGNEQFF

cdr3_length: 15
v_call: TRBV5-1
d_call: -
j_call: TRBJ2-1
clone_size: -
cdr3_nt: TGCGCCAGCAGCTTGGTCGGATTAGCTTACAATGAGCAGTTCTTC
cdr3_aa: CASSLVGLAYNEQFF